This paragraph reports one T cell receptor beta chain. What it binds is unknown. By flow cytometry, patients selected for sequencing had shown an expansion of CD8+CD57+ cells. This entry is derived from a study of CD8+CD57+ T cells in acquired aplastic anemia. As for the study in general: Across the sorted CD4+ and CD8+ cells, DNA amounts averaged roughly 3.5 ug.

Points from the study as a whole: There were over 25 CD8+ CDR3 sequences that occurred in both patients and controls.

The use of genomic DNA as template underpinned the TCR beta VDJ and CDR3 profiling. TCRdb processed the reads anew with MiXCR; each CDR3 protein has one entry. The profile shows around 430,000 distinct CDR3 sequences, around 30% of them singletons. Per germline, CDR1 LNHDA and CDR2 SQIVND (reference sequence). This CDR3 has 13 residues. Trimming pared 8 bases from V and 3 bases from J, leaving 13 bases between. The sequenced sample consisted of sorted CD4+, CD8+, or CD8+CD57+ T cells (not recorded which) from PBMCs. This receptor was obtained from a human donor with aplastic anemia. The chain is built from TRBV19 and TRBJ2-5; TRBD2 is a possible D gene (5 bases). The CDR3 bases are TGTGCCAGTTCCGGACTCTTTAAAGAGACCCAGTACTTC. Protein product: CASSGLFKETQYF.